This T cell receptor beta chain was recorded in a study of radiation and T cells in renal cell carcinoma. Time point indicated: blood 4 weeks post-SBRT, at nephrectomy. Described treatment: 15 Gy SBRT to primary tumor, nephrectomy 4 weeks later. Nephrectomy followed 15 Gy stereotactic body radiation by 4 weeks. This renal cell carcinoma was of the clear cell type. V lost 4 bases, J lost 4 bases, and 5 bases lay in between. The CDR3 loop spans 13 amino acids. Germline V gene lookup returns CDR1 MNHEY and CDR2 SMNVEV (reference sequence). Assay: immunoSEQ multiplex PCR; the TCRdb copy retains only in-frame clones and omits some. The data contain about 150,000 clones, 80% to 90% of them singletons.

The receptor was isolated from a woman aged 45-59 years with renal cell carcinoma. The sample was blood, taken from a patient whose treatment included radiotherapy and nephrectomy. The rearrangement uses TRBV27 and TRBJ2-6; D call uncertain. The CDR3 is CASSYDGANVLTF. CDR3 nucleotide sequence: TGTGCCAGCAGTTATGACGGGGCCAACGTCCTGACTTTC.